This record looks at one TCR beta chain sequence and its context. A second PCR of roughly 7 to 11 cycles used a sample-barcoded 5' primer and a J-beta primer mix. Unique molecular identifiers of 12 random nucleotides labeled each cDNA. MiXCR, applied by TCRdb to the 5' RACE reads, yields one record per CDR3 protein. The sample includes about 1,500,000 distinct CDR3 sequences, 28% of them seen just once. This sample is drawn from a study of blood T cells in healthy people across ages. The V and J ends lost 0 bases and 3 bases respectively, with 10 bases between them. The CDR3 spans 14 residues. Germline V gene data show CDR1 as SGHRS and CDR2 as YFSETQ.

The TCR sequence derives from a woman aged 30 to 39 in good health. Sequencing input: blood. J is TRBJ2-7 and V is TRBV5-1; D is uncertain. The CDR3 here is CASSLEGLGYEQYF. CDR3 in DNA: TGCGCCAGCAGCTTGGAGGGATTAGGCTACGAGCAGTACTTC.